The 18 T cell receptor beta chains reported below all come from one sample, sequenced in a study of CD8+ T cells in alopecia areata. RNA extraction and reverse transcription yielded cDNA as sequencing template. Sequencing used immunoSEQ multiplex PCR; TCRdb keeps in-frame clones, though not all of them. The sample shows 130,000 or so clones, around 50% of them seen only once. Sample: NKG2D-low CD8+ T cells sorted from blood. The source is a human donor with alopecia areata.

Here the CDR3 DNA reads TGTGCCAGTAGTGAAACAGGGGGCTACGAGCAGTACTTC. It yields the protein CASSETGGYEQYF. This chain links TRBV19 with TRBJ2-7, with 8 bases lining up with TRBD1. Germline V lookup: CDR1 LNHDA, CDR2 SQIVND (reference sequence). The V and J ends lost 5 bases and 3 bases, in that order; junction bases with no gene match: 3. There are 13 residues in the CDR3. Together with reference TRBV19 and TRBJ2-7, the CDR3 gives the full variable domain: DGGITQSPKYLFRKEGQNVTLSCEQNLNHDAMYWYRQDPGQGLRLIYYSQIVNDFQKGDIAEGYSVSREKKESFPLTVTSAQKNPTAFYLCASSETGGYEQYFGPGTRLTVT.

The chain combines TRBV23-1 with TRBJ1-1, with 8 positions matching TRBD1. TRBV23-1 is an open reading frame whose function is uncertain. The trim removed 3 bases at V and 2 bases at J, leaving 8 bases unmatched. The CDR3 contains 16 residues. CDR3 region: CASSHPQGAGNTEAFF. The CDR3 nucleotides read TGCGCCAGCAGTCATCCCCAGGGGGCGGGAAACACTGAAGCTTTCTTT.

The chain uses TRBV15 and TRBJ2-3, with 9 bases identical to TRBD1. The CDR3 is 15 amino acids. Trimming cost V 3 bases and J 0 bases; bases outside gene matches: 1. From germline, CDR1 is LNHNV and CDR2 YYDKDF (reference sequence). DNA for the CDR3: TGTGCCACCAGCAGGGACAGGGGAAGCACAGATACGCAGTATTTT. This sequence encodes CATSRDRGSTDTQYF.

The sample holds a few counts of this clone. This sequence joins TRBV29-1 and TRBJ2-3; 13 positions agree with TRBD2. The V and J ends lost 6 bases and 6 bases, in that order; junction bases with no gene match: 9. The CDR3 has 15 amino acids. Germline values: CDR1 SQVTM, CDR2 ANQGSEA. The CDR3 DNA reads TGCAGCGTCGATCCGGGACTAGCGGGGCCGGATACGCAGTATTTT. It specifies CSVDPGLAGPDTQYF.

There are a few counts of this clone. The J gene is TRBJ1-1, the V gene TRBV29-1; weak D call: TRBD1 (5 bases). Trimming removed 8 bases from V and 0 bases from J, with 13 bases in between. The germline gives CDR1 SQVTM, CDR2 ANQGSEA. This CDR3 contains 13 residues. The CDR3 sequence is CSNGDGLNTEAFF. The CDR3 region has the DNA TGCAGCAATGGGGACGGATTGAACACTGAAGCTTTCTTT.

This chain uses TRBV29-1 with TRBJ1-1; unclear D gene. The CDR3 length is 12 residues. Germline CDR1 reads SQVTM; CDR2 reads ANQGSEA. Written as DNA, the CDR3 is TGCAGAGGCGGAGATTGGAACACTGAAGCTTTCTTT. This codes for CRGGDWNTEAFF.

The gene calls are TRBV18 and TRBJ2-1; D call uncertain. V dropped 3 bases and J dropped 3 bases, with 9 bases sitting between them. The CDR3 covers 14 residues. Germline V gives CDR1 KGHSH, CDR2 LQKENI. CDR3 loop: CASSPIHLYNEQFF. CDR3 bases: TGTGCCAGCTCACCGATACACCTCTACAATGAGCAGTTCTTC.

This clone was seen only a few times. The chain uses TRBV9 and TRBJ1-5, with TRBD1 as a possible D gene (5 bases). CDR3 length: 14 amino acids. V was trimmed by 3 bases and J by 1 base, leaving 8 bases between them. CDR1 SGDLS and CDR2 YYNGEE come from the germline V gene. The CDR3 loop reads CASSEGLSNQPQHF. Written as DNA, the CDR3 is TGTGCCAGCAGCGAGGGGCTAAGCAATCAGCCCCAGCATTTT.

J is TRBJ2-7 and V is TRBV13, with 13 bases fitting TRBD2. The V and J ends lost 3 bases and 3 bases, in that order; junction bases with no gene match: 5. The CDR3 runs 16 residues. CDR1 and CDR2 (germline): PRHDT, FYEKMQ (reference sequence). CDR3 amino acids: CASSLGLAGTGYEQYF. For the CDR3, the DNA is TGTGCCAGCAGCTTGGGACTAGCGGGGACGGGCTACGAGCAGTACTTC.

V and J are TRBV28 and TRBJ2-7; 7 bases match TRBD1. The ends lost 6 bases at V and 4 bases at J; junction bases unmatched: 9. The CDR3 sequence is 14 residues long. Germline V gene lookup returns CDR1 MDHEN and CDR2 SYDVKM. The CDR3 protein is CASSRVEGAYEQYF. The DNA of the CDR3 is TGTGCCAGCAGCCGAGTCGAGGGGGCTTACGAGCAGTACTTC.

The CDR3 is CSVRGLGNTIYF. CDR3 DNA: TGCAGCGTCAGGGGGCTCGGAAACACCATATATTTT. The chain uses TRBV29-1 and TRBJ1-3; 8 bases fit TRBD1. Unmatched junction bases numbered 2, after V lost 6 bases and J lost 4 bases. Germline-derived CDR1 and CDR2 are SQVTM and ANQGSEA. The CDR3 extends over 12 amino acids.

The DNA for the CDR3 is TGCAGCGTTGTCAAAGTTGGCGAGCAGTACTTC. This codes for CSVVKVGEQYF. The J gene is TRBJ2-7, the V gene TRBV29-1; no firm D call. Germline loops: CDR1 SQVTM, CDR2 ANQGSEA. This CDR3 spans 11 amino acids. Trimming took 4 bases from V and 6 from J, leaving 10 bases between them.

The CDR3 DNA is TGTGCCAGCAGTTTAGGCTCAGCCCAGGGAACTGAAGCTTTCTTT. Translating gives CASSLGSAQGTEAFF. V usage is TRBV27 and J usage is TRBJ1-1, with D tentatively TRBD1 (5 bases). The CDR3 consists of 15 residues. V lost 2 bases to trimming and J lost 5 bases, with 15 bases between them. Germline loops: CDR1 MNHEY, CDR2 SMNVEV (reference sequence).

This clone was detected only a few times. The chain employs TRBV28 and TRBJ2-7, with 9 bases that match TRBD2. The germline CDR1 and CDR2 sequences are MDHEN and SYDVKM. CDR3 length: 15 residues. The V segment lost 4 bases and the J segment 2 bases; nucleotides outside the gene matches: 6. The CDR3 DNA sequence: TGTGCCAGCAGTTCCCTGACTAGCGGCACCTACGAGCAGTACTTC. Its protein product is CASSSLTSGTYEQYF.

V and J are TRBV4-1 and TRBJ2-1, with D possibly TRBD2 on 5 matching bases. In germline, CDR1 is MGHRA, CDR2 YSYEKL. This CDR3 is built from 15 residues. The V and J ends lost 6 bases and 7 bases respectively, with 19 bases between them. The CDR3 sequence is CASSLFGDPGNEQFF. The CDR3 DNA reads TGCGCCAGCAGTCTGTTTGGAGACCCGGGGAATGAGCAGTTCTTC.

This clone has just a few counts. V gene TRBV29-1 combines with J gene TRBJ2-1; no definite D call. Germline V CDR1 and CDR2: SQVTM, ANQGSEA. Trimming left V 7 bases short and J 0 bases short, with 10 bases between. The CDR3 consists of 13 residues. The CDR3 DNA sequence: TGCAGCGGGACCCCTGGCTCCTACAATGAGCAGTTCTTC. This gives the protein CSGTPGSYNEQFF.

The rearrangement joins TRBV5-6 to TRBJ2-7; D perhaps matches TRBD1 (5 bases). The ends were cut back, 4 bases at V and 5 bases at J, with 22 bases in the middle. The CDR3 runs to 16 residues. Germline V lookup: CDR1 SGHDT, CDR2 YYEEEE. This chain's CDR3 is CASSLHGQGRTHEQYF. In DNA, the CDR3 is TGTGCCAGCAGCCTCCACGGGCAGGGTAGGACCCACGAGCAGTACTTC.

This clone has more than one count but fewer than ten. The chain has TRBV29-1 and TRBJ1-2; D not certain. The CDR3 is 12 amino acids. The germline V gene encodes CDR1 SQVTM and CDR2 ANQGSEA. The ends were cut back, 6 bases at V and 8 bases at J, with 16 bases in the middle. CDR3 coding DNA: TGCAGCGTAACGGGAGAGTCGTTAGGCTACACCTTC. Residues: CSVTGESLGYTF. The entire variable domain, with the rest obtained from reference TRBV29-1 and TRBJ1-2, is as follows: SAVISQKPSRDICQRGTSLTIQCQVDSQVTMMFWYRQQPGQSLTLIATANQGSEATYESGFVIDKFPISRPNLTFSTLTVSNMSPEDSSIYLCSVTGESLGYTFGSGTRLTVV.